Below, 32 T cell receptor beta chains from the same sample are listed, as sequenced in a study of cytomegalovirus exposure and HLA in healthy donors. PCR used 60 Vbeta primers and 13 Jbeta primers. Clones were sequenced by immunoSEQ multiplex PCR, and TCRdb holds only the in-frame ones, with some missing. The data contain around 150,000 clones, approximately 80% of them seen just once; the ten biggest clones take up about 2.4%. Sequenced material: PBMCs. The receptors derive from a woman in her thirties or forties in good health and CMV-seropositive.

The chain is built from TRBV2 and TRBJ2-2; 9 bases line up with TRBD2. The ends lost 0 bases at V and 7 bases at J; junction bases unmatched: 6. CDR1 is SNHLY and CDR2 is FYNNEI in the germline V gene. The CDR3 is 16 residues long. CDR3 coding DNA: TGTGCCAGCAGTGAAGCATCTAGCGGGAAAAGCGGGGAGCTGTTTTTT. This codes for CASSEASSGKSGELFF.

The chain carries TRBV4-1 and TRBJ1-3, with D hard to call. Between the trimmed V and J ends, which lost 0 bases and 4 bases, there was a span of 7 bases. Germline V gene lookup returns CDR1 MGHRA and CDR2 YSYEKL. This CDR3 comprises 14 residues. CDR3 protein: CASSQEVQGNTIYF. CDR3 bases: TGCGCCAGCAGCCAAGAGGTACAAGGAAACACCATATATTTT.

The genes are TRBV6-1 and TRBJ2-1, with D unresolved. The CDR3 has 12 amino acids. In germline, CDR1 is MNHNS, CDR2 SASEGT. V lost 4 bases, J lost 8 bases, and 9 bases lay in between. The CDR3 DNA follows: TGTGCCAGCAGTGTCTTGGGCTATGAGCAGTTCTTC. It is translated as CASSVLGYEQFF.

This sequence joins TRBV5-6 and TRBJ1-1; tentative D call: TRBD1 (6 bases). Germline V gene sequence: CDR1 SGHDT, CDR2 YYEEEE. The CDR3 has 19 residues. V lost 0 bases and J lost 0, with 21 bases in between. CDR3 sequence: CASSLAEDRYWGMNTEAFF. The CDR3 DNA is TGTGCCAGCAGCTTGGCAGAAGACAGGTATTGGGGCATGAACACTGAAGCTTTCTTT.

The J gene is TRBJ1-6, the V gene TRBV5-1; 10 bases are a match to TRBD1. The germline V gene has CDR1 SGHRS and CDR2 YFSETQ. The CDR3 spans 15 residues. V dropped 3 bases and J dropped 8; count of bases not matched to a gene: 5. CDR3 sequence reads: CASSSTGTGDSPLHF. In DNA form, the CDR3 reads TGCGCCAGCAGCTCAACCGGGACAGGGGATTCACCCCTCCACTTT.

This rearrangement joins TRBV2 to TRBJ2-1; 11 bases are a match to TRBD2. The CDR3 consists of 14 residues. Germline V lookup: CDR1 SNHLY, CDR2 FYNNEI. The trim removed 6 bases at V and 7 bases at J, leaving 5 bases unmatched. CDR3 DNA sequence: TGTGCCAGCAGAAAACTAGCGGGGGATAATGAGCAGTTCTTC. Translating gives CASRKLAGDNEQFF.

This chain uses TRBV5-5 with TRBJ2-3; 8 positions match TRBD1. V dropped 3 bases and J dropped 4; count of bases not matched to a gene: 7. Germline-derived CDR1 and CDR2 are SGHKS and YYEKEE (reference sequence). The CDR3 consists of 15 residues. CDR3 nucleotide sequence: TGTGCCAGCAGCTCCCGGGACAGGAGTCCAGATACGCAGTATTTT. Protein sequence: CASSSRDRSPDTQYF. Full variable domain (outside the CDR3, taken from reference TRBV5-5 and TRBJ2-3): DAGVTQSPTHLIKTRGQQVTLRCSPISGHKSVSWYQQVLGQGPQFIFQYYEKEERGRGNFPDRFSARQFPNYSSELNVNALLLGDSALYLCASSSRDRSPDTQYFGPGTRLTVL.

This clone was observed a single time. The rearrangement links TRBV28 to TRBJ2-5; 11 nucleotides match TRBD2. CDR1 is MDHEN and CDR2 is SYDVKM in the germline V gene. The ends lost 7 bases at V and 5 bases at J; junction bases unmatched: 12. This CDR3 has 16 amino acids. The CDR3 sequence is CASTPPRLAGLETQYF. As DNA, the CDR3 is TGTGCCAGCACTCCTCCCAGACTAGCGGGGCTCGAGACCCAGTACTTC.

Only a few counts were recorded for this clone. The germline gene is not matched at one end of the junction; a read error may be the cause. This chain uses TRBV7-9 with TRBJ2-2; TRBD2 aligns across 10 bases. This CDR3 spans 18 amino acids. Germline CDR1 reads SEHNR; CDR2 reads FQNEAQ (reference sequence). The CDR3 loop reads CSSSLPPRLAGLTGELFF. The CDR3 nucleotides are TGTTCCAGCAGCTTGCCTCCGAGACTAGCGGGCCTCACCGGGGAGCTGTTTTTT.

Only a few counts were recorded for this clone. The chain has TRBV30 and TRBJ1-1; TRBD1 aligns across 10 bases. With V trimmed by 3 bases and J by 10 bases, 2 bases remained unmatched. The CDR3 consists of 11 residues. The germline gives CDR1 GTSNPN, CDR2 SVGIG (reference sequence). The CDR3 DNA sequence: TGTGCCTGGAGCGACAGGGGGCGAGCTTTCTTT. It specifies CAWSDRGRAFF.

This sequence joins TRBV6-5 and TRBJ1-1; perhaps TRBD1 as D (6 bases). Germline V gene sequence: CDR1 MNHEY, CDR2 SVGAGI. The V and J ends lost 6 bases and 0 bases respectively, with 14 bases between them. This CDR3 region has 15 residues. CDR3 amino acids: CASSRGGAVNTEAFF. As DNA, the CDR3 is TGTGCCAGCAGCCGCGGGGGGGCGGTGAACACTGAAGCTTTCTTT.

The chain joins TRBV7-2 to TRBJ1-2, with D possibly matching TRBD1 (6 bases). V lost 1 base to trimming and J lost 4 bases, with 13 bases between them. This CDR3 region has 15 residues. Germline loops: CDR1 SGHTA, CDR2 FQGNSA. The CDR3 nucleotides read TGTGCCAGCAGCTTAGTTCGGGGGGCGGTCTATGGCTACACCTTC. Residues: CASSLVRGAVYGYTF.

This chain uses TRBV2 with TRBJ2-5, with 9 nucleotides matching TRBD1. Trimming removed 8 bases from V and 1 base from J; junction bases left unmatched: 5. Germline lookup yields CDR1 SNHLY and CDR2 FYNNEI. The CDR3 extends over 14 amino acids. The CDR3 region is CASGGTGRQETQYF. In DNA, the CDR3 is TGTGCCAGCGGGGGGACAGGGCGCCAAGAGACCCAGTACTTC.

This rearrangement joins TRBV19 to TRBJ1-5; possible D gene TRBD1, 5 bases. V shed 3 bases and J shed 1 base, with 10 bases lying between them. This CDR3 has 15 residues. In germline, CDR1 is LNHDA, CDR2 SQIVND (reference sequence). This chain's CDR3 is CASSIQGISNQPQHF. The DNA of the CDR3 is TGTGCCAGTAGTATTCAGGGAATAAGCAATCAGCCCCAGCATTTT.

The chain employs TRBV19 and TRBJ1-2, with a possible D match to TRBD1 (5 bases). Per the germline V gene, CDR1 is LNHDA and CDR2 is SQIVND (reference sequence). V lost 2 bases, J lost 5 bases, and 12 bases lay in between. The CDR3 has 14 residues. Written as DNA, the CDR3 is TGTGCCAGTAGTATATTGGAGGGGAGGTATGGCTACACCTTC. Encoded protein: CASSILEGRYGYTF.

V is TRBV18 and J is TRBJ2-7; 10 bases match TRBD2. Unmatched junction bases numbered 12, after V lost 10 bases and J lost 6 bases. Germline lookup yields CDR1 KGHSH and CDR2 LQKENI. The CDR3 consists of 14 residues. As DNA, the CDR3 is TGTGCCACCGGATTAGCGGGAGGATTTGGCGAGCAGTACTTC. Its protein product is CATGLAGGFGEQYF.

Regarding this clone: A much larger clone lies a single base off, so this may be a read error. The V call is TRBV7-2, the J call TRBJ2-5, with 7 bases that match TRBD1. The J call is uncertain, as TRBJ2-7 better fits the DNA end. Looked up from germline, CDR1 is SGHTA and CDR2 is FQGNSA. The CDR3 is 15 amino acids. The CDR3 protein is CASSPAGAGGYEQYF. The CDR3 bases are TGTGCCAGCAGCCCAGCCGGGGCAGGGGGATACGAGCAGTACTTC.

This clone was detected a few times. V is TRBV19 and J is TRBJ1-2; TRBD1 matches at 8 bases. From germline, CDR1 is LNHDA and CDR2 SQIVND (reference sequence). The J segment lost 4 bases and the V segment lost 8 bases, leaving 6 bases of the junction unmatched. CDR3 size: 13 residues. The CDR3 spells CASGPDRAYGYTF. The CDR3 nucleotides are TGTGCCAGTGGGCCGGACAGGGCCTATGGCTACACCTTC.

V gene TRBV30 combines with J gene TRBJ1-1; TRBD1 aligns across 7 bases. Germline V gene data show CDR1 as GTSNPN and CDR2 as SVGIG (reference sequence). There are 12 residues in the CDR3. The V gene end was trimmed by 8 bases and the J gene end by 6 bases; junction bases not matched to a gene: 9. CDR3 DNA sequence: TGTGCCGCTTACAGGGGTAGGGCTGAAGCTTTCTTT. Protein: CAAYRGRAEAFF. Using reference TRBV30 and TRBJ1-1 for the parts outside the CDR3, the full variable domain is SQTIHQWPATLVQPVGSPLSLECTVEGTSNPNLYWYRQAAGRGLQLLFYSVGIGQISSEVPQNLSASRPQDRQFILSSKKLLLSDSGFYLCAAYRGRAEAFFGQGTRLTVV.

The chain recombines TRBV5-5 with TRBJ2-7; TRBD2 is a possible D gene (5 bases). V lost 4 bases and J lost 5, with 19 bases in between. The CDR3 contains 15 residues. Germline assignment: CDR1 SGHKS and CDR2 YYEKEE (reference sequence). The CDR3 reads CASSLLTGPGNEQYF. CDR3 coding DNA: TGTGCCAGCAGCCTCCTCACCGGACCGGGGAACGAGCAGTACTTC.

J is TRBJ2-7 and V is TRBV27; 9 bases are shared with TRBD2. The CDR3 runs to 14 residues. V lost 4 bases, J lost 1 base, and 2 bases stayed unmatched. Germline CDR1 reads MNHEY; CDR2 reads SMNVEV (reference sequence). The CDR3 nucleotides read TGTGCCAGCAGTTGGCGGGAGGGATCCTACGAGCAGTACTTC. Translation gives CASSWREGSYEQYF.

A word on this clone: The sample carries other DNA sequences with the same CDR3. J is TRBJ1-2 and V is TRBV7-9; a weak D match, TRBD1 (5 bases). This CDR3 spans 12 amino acids. Germline V lookup: CDR1 SEHNR, CDR2 FQNEAQ (reference sequence). Trimming cost V 4 bases and J 4 bases, with 7 bases left between them. CDR3 nucleotides: TGTGCCAGCAGCTCCGACAGCTATGGCTACACCTTC. The encoded protein is CASSSDSYGYTF.

This clone has only a few counts. This chain connects TRBV5-4 to TRBJ2-4; 9 bases fit TRBD2. The CDR3 contains 16 residues. Unmatched junction bases numbered 10, after V lost 1 base and J lost 8 bases. The germline gives CDR1 SGHNT, CDR2 YYREEE (reference sequence). This chain's CDR3 is CASSLLGASGKDIQYF. CDR3 DNA: TGTGCCAGCAGCTTGTTAGGGGCTAGCGGGAAGGACATTCAGTACTTC.

The chain carries TRBV6-5 and TRBJ2-1; a possible D gene is TRBD2 (5 bases). Germline values: CDR1 MNHEY, CDR2 SVGAGI. V dropped 0 bases and J dropped 0 bases, with 9 bases sitting between them. The CDR3 spans 16 residues. CDR3: CASSYSRVSSYNEQFF. The CDR3 coding sequence is TGTGCCAGCAGTTACTCGAGGGTCAGCTCCTACAATGAGCAGTTCTTC.

CDR3 sequence reads: CASSPNAGEIDEAFF. Here the CDR3 DNA reads TGTGCCAGCTCACCGAATGCAGGGGAGATTGATGAAGCTTTCTTT. This rearrangement joins TRBV18 to TRBJ1-1; tentative D call: TRBD1 (6 bases). V was cut by 3 bases and J by 7 bases, with 18 bases left in between. The CDR3 extends over 15 amino acids. Germline CDR1 and CDR2: KGHSH and LQKENI.

This chain joins TRBV5-1 and TRBJ1-2; D gene ambiguous. CDR3 length: 14 residues. Per germline, CDR1 SGHRS and CDR2 YFSETQ. The V and J ends lost 0 bases and 5 bases respectively, with 11 bases between them. CDR3 bases: TGCGCCAGCAGCTTGGAGTCGGACTTTTATGGCTACACCTTC. It specifies CASSLESDFYGYTF.

This clone showed up just a few times. The chain is built from TRBV11-3 and TRBJ2-1; D may be TRBD2 (5 bases). There are 14 residues in the CDR3. V was shortened by 3 bases and J by 2 bases, with 8 bases between the two germline ends. The V gene's germline CDR1 is SGHNT and CDR2 YENEEA. CDR3 sequence (DNA): TGTGCCAGCAGCTTGGGAGATACCTACAATGAGCAGTTCTTC. Its protein product is CASSLGDTYNEQFF.

Concerning this clone: Germline and junction disagree at one end, which may indicate a read error. V gene TRBV15 combines with J gene TRBJ2-7; 7 nucleotides agree with TRBD1. Germline V gene sequence: CDR1 LNHNV, CDR2 YYDKDF (reference sequence). The CDR3 has 13 amino acids. In nucleotides, the CDR3 is TGTGCCACCAGCAGCGGGACAGCCTACAAGCAGTACTTC. It yields the protein CATSSGTAYKQYF.

The rearrangement joins TRBV10-3 to TRBJ2-3, with D possibly being TRBD1 (6 bases). There are 13 residues in the CDR3. Trimming shortened V by 4 bases and J by 2 bases, and 7 bases separated the two germline ends. Germline CDR1 and CDR2: ENHRY and SYGVKD. The CDR3 DNA reads as TGTGCCATCAGTGCAGGGGCCACAGATACGCAGTATTTT. Translating gives CAISAGATDTQYF.

The V gene is TRBV7-8, the J gene TRBJ2-7, with a possible D match to TRBD2 (6 bases). V was trimmed by 4 bases and J by 3 bases, leaving 16 bases between them. CDR1 and CDR2 from the germline V gene are SGHVS and FQNEAQ. This CDR3 has 15 residues. The chain's CDR3 is CASSSGGTYLYEQYF. In DNA form, the CDR3 reads TGTGCCAGCAGCTCAGGAGGGACGTATCTCTACGAGCAGTACTTC.

The chain is built from TRBV5-5 and TRBJ1-4, with D perhaps matching TRBD1 (6 bases). The CDR3 runs to 13 residues. Germline loops: CDR1 SGHKS, CDR2 YYEKEE (reference sequence). V was clipped by 0 bases and J by 8 bases, with 8 bases between them. DNA of the CDR3: TGTGCCAGCAGCTTGGAAGGGGGAGAAAAACTGTTTTTT. Its translation: CASSLEGGEKLFF.

V usage is TRBV4-3 and J usage is TRBJ1-2; D possibly corresponds to TRBD1 (5 bases). Trimming left V 0 bases short and J 2 bases short, with 7 bases between. This CDR3 is 14 amino acids long. The germline V gene encodes CDR1 LGHNA and CDR2 YSLEER. CDR3 in amino acids: CASSQETVNYGYTF. The CDR3 region has the DNA TGCGCCAGCAGCCAAGAGACAGTCAACTATGGCTACACCTTC.